The clone carrying this T cell receptor (beta chain) was counted ten times or more. Its antigen remains unknown. These data belong to a study of T cells after yellow fever vaccination. Study details: Researchers used SMART-Seq v4 Ultra Low Input to prepare fractions that had low cell numbers.

Findings of the study overall: At approximately 95% for CD4 and about 88% for CD8, most primary-vaccination clones showed up again after the booster.

Using its own MiXCR run on the 5' RACE reads, TCRdb lists one record per CDR3 protein. The sample records roughly 330,000 distinct CDR3 sequences, 4% being singletons. This CDR3 is 14 amino acids long. The J segment lost 4 bases and the V segment lost 6 bases, leaving 5 bases of the junction unmatched. The V call is TRBV12-3 or TRBV12-4, the J call TRBJ1-1, with 10 bases matching TRBD1. This TCR derives from a man aged 18 to 29 who received the YFV17D yellow fever vaccine. Sequencing was performed on PBMCs, taken 5 days after the yellow fever booster vaccination. The CDR3 spells CASSRQGAVTEAFF. Here the CDR3 DNA reads TGTGCCAGCAGCCGACAGGGGGCCGTCACTGAAGCTTTCTTT.